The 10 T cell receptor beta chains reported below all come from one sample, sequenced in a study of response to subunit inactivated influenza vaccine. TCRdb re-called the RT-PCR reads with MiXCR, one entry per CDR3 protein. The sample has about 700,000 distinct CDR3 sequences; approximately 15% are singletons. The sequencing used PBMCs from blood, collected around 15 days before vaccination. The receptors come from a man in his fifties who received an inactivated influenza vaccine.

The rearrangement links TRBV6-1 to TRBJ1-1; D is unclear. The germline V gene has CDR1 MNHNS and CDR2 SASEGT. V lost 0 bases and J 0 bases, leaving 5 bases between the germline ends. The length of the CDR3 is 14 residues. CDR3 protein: CASSEAPLNTEAFF. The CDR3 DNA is TGTGCCAGCAGTGAAGCCCCCCTGAACACTGAAGCTTTCTTT.

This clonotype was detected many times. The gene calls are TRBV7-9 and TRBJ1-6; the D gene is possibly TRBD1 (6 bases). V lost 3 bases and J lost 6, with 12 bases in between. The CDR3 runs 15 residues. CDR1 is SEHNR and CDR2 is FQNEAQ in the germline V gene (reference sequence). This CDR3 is CASSFGGGGNSPLHF. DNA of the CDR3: TGTGCCAGCAGCTTTGGAGGGGGAGGTAATTCACCCCTCCACTTT.

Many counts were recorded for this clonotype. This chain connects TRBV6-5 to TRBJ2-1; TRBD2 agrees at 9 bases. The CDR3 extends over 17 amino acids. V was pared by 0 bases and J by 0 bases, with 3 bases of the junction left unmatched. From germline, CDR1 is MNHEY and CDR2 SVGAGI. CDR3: CASSYSWRGGSYNEQFF. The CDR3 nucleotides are TGTGCCAGCAGTTACTCGTGGCGGGGGGGCTCCTACAATGAGCAGTTCTTC.

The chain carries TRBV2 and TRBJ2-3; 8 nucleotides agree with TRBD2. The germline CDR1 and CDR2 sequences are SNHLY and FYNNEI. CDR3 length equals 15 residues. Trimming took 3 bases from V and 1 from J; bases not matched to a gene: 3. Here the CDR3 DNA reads TGTGCCAGCAGTGACCTAGCGGGTCGCACAGATACGCAGTATTTT. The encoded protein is CASSDLAGRTDTQYF. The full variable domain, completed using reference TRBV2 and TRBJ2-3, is EPEVTQTPSHQVTQMGQEVILRCVPISNHLYFYWYRQILGQKVEFLVSFYNNEISEKSEIFDDQFSVERPDGSNFTLKIRSTKLEDSAMYFCASSDLAGRTDTQYFGPGTRLTVL.

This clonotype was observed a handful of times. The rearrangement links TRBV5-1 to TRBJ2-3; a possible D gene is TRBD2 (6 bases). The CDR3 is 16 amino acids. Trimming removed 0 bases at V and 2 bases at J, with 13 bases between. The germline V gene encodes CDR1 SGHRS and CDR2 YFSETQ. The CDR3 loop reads CASSLAVGLVTDTQYF. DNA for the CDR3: TGCGCCAGCAGCTTGGCGGTGGGACTCGTCACAGATACGCAGTATTTT. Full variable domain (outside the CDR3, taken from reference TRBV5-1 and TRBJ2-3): KAGVTQTPRYLIKTRGQQVTLSCSPISGHRSVSWYQQTPGQGLQFLFEYFSETQRNKGNFPGRFSGRQFSNSRSEMNVSTLELGDSALYLCASSLAVGLVTDTQYFGPGTRLTVL.

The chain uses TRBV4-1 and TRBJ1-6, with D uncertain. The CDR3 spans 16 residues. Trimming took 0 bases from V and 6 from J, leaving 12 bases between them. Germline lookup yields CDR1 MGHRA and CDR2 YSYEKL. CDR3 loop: CASSQDPQAFNSPLHF. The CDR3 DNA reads TGCGCCAGCAGCCAAGATCCCCAGGCTTTTAATTCACCCCTCCACTTT.

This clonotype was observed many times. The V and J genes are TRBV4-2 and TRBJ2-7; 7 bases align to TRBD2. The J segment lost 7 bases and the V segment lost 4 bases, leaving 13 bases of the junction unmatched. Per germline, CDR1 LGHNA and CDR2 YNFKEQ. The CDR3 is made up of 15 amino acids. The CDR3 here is CASSLSGTGMGEQYF. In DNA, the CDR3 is TGTGCCAGCAGCCTAAGCGGGACTGGGATGGGTGAGCAGTACTTC.

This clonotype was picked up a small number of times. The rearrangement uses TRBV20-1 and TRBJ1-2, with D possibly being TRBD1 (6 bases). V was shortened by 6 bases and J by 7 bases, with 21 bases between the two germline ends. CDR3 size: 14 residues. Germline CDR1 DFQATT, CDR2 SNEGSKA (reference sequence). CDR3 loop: CSALTGFSTRGYTF. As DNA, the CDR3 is TGCAGTGCGCTTACAGGGTTTAGTACTCGTGGCTACACCTTC.

In nucleotides, the CDR3 is TGTGCCAGCAGTTGGGGAGGAGGGGGCAACACTGAAGCTTTCTTT. Translated: CASSWGGGGNTEAFF. V gene TRBV6-5 combines with J gene TRBJ1-1; 7 bases match TRBD1. Germline CDR1 MNHEY, CDR2 SVGAGI. CDR3 size: 15 residues. V was pared by 4 bases and J by 2 bases, with 7 bases of the junction left unmatched.

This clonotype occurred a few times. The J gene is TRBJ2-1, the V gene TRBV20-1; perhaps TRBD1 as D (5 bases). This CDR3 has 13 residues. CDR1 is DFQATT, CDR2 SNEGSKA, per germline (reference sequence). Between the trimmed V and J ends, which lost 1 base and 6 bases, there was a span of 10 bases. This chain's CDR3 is CSARGGGGNEQFF. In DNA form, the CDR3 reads TGCAGTGCTAGAGGGGGCGGCGGCAATGAGCAGTTCTTC.